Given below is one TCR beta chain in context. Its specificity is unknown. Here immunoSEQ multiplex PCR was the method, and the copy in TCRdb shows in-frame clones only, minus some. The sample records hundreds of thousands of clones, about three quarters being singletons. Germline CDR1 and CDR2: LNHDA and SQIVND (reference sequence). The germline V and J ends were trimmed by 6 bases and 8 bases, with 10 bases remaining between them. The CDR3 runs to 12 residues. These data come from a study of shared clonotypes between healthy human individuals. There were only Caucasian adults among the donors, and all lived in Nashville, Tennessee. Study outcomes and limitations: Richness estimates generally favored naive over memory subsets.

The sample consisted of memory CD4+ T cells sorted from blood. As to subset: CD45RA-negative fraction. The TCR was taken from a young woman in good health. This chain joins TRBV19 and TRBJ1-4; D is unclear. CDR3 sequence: CASSGGGEKLFF. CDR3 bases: TGTGCCAGTAGCGGCGGAGGGGAAAAACTGTTTTTT.